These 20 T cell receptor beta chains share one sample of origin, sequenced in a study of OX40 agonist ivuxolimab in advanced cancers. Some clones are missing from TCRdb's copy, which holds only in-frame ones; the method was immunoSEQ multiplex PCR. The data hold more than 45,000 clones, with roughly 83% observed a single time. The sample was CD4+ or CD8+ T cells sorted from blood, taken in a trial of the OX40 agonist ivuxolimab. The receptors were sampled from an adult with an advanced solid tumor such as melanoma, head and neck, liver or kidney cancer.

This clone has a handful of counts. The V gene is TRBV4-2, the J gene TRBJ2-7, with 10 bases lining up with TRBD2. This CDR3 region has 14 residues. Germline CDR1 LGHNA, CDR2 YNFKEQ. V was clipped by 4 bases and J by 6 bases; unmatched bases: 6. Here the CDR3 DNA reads TGTGCCAGCAGCCTAAGAGGGACTAGCGCCGAGCAGTACTTC. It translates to CASSLRGTSAEQYF.

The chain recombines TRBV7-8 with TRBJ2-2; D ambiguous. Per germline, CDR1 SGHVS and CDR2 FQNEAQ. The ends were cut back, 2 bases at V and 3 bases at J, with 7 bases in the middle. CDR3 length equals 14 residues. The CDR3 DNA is TGTGCCAGCAGCTTAACCCTAGACACCGGGGAGCTGTTTTTT. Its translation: CASSLTLDTGELFF.

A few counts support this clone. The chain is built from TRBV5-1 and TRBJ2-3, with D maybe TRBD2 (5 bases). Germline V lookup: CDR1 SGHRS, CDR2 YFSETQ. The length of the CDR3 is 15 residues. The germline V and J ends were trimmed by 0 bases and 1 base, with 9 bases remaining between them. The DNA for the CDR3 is TGCGCCAGCAGCTTGGAGGAGGTAGGCACAGATACGCAGTATTTT. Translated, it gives CASSLEEVGTDTQYF.

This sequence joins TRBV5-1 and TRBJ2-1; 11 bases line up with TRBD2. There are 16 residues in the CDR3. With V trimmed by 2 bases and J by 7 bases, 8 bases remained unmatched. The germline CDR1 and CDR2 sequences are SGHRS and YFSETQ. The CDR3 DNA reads TGCGCCAGCAGCTTCACCACTAGCGGGAGAGGGAATGAGCAGTTCTTC. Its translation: CASSFTTSGRGNEQFF.

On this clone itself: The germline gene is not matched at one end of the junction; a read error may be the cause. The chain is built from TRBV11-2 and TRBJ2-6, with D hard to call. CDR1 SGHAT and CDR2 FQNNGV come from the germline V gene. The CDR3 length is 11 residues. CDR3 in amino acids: CGVWEANVLTF. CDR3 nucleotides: TGCGGCGTCTGGGAGGCCAACGTCCTGACTTTC. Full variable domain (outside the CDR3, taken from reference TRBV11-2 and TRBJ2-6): EAGVAQSPRYKIIEKRQSVAFWCNPISGHATLYWYQQILGQGPKLLIQFQNNGVVDDSQLPKDRFSAERLKGVDSTLKIQPAKLEDSAVYLCGVWEANVLTFGAGSRLTVL.

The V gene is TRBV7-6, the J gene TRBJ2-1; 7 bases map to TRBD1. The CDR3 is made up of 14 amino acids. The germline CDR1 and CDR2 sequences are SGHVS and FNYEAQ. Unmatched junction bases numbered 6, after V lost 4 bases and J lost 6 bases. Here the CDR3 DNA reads TGTGCCAGCAGCTCCCGGACAGGCAGCAATGAGCAGTTCTTC. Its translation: CASSSRTGSNEQFF.

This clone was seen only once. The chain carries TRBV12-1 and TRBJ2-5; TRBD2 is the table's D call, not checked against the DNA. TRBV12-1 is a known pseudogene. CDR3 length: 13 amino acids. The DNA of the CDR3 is TGTGCCAGCAGCTTATTCGGGAGTGAGACCCAGTACTTC. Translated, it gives CASSLFGSETQYF.

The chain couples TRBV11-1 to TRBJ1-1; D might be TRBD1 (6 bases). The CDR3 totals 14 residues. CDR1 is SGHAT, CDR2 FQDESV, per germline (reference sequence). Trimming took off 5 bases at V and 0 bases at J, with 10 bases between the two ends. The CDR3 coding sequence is TGTGCCAGCAGCCGCAGGGGTATGAACACTGAAGCTTTCTTT. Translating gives CASSRRGMNTEAFF.

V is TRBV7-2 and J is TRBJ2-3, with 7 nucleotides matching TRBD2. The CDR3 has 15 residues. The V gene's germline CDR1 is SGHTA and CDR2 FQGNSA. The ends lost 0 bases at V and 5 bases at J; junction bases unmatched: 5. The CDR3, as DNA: TGTGCCAGCAGCTTAGCGGGAGGGTCGGGAGATACGCAGTATTTT. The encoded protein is CASSLAGGSGDTQYF.

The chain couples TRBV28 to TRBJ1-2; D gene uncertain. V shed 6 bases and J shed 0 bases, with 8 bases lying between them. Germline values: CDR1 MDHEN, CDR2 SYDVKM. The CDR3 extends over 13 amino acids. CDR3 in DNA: TGTGCCAGCAGCCAGACACCTAACTATGGCTACACCTTC. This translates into CASSQTPNYGYTF.

The CDR3 DNA reads as TGTGCCAGCAGTGACTTAGTGGCAGATACGCAGTATTTT. It encodes CASSDLVADTQYF. The chain couples TRBV6-7 to TRBJ2-3; D call uncertain. TRBV6-7 is reported as an ORF; its role is uncertain. Trimming removed 5 bases at V and 4 bases at J, with 10 bases between. CDR3 length: 13 amino acids.

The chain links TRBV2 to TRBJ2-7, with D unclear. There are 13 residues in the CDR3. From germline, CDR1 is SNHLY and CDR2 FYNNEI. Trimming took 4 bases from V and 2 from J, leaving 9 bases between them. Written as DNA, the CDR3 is TGTGCCAGCAGTGCACGAGCTACCTACGAGCAGTACTTC. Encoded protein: CASSARATYEQYF.

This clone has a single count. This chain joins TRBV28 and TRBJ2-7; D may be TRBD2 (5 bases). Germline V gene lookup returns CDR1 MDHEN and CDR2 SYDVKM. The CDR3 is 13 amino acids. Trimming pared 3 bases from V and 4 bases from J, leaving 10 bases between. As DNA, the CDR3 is TGTGCCAGCAGTTTTACACGGACTTACGAGCAGTACTTC. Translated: CASSFTRTYEQYF. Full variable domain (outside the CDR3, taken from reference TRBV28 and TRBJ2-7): DVKVTQSSRYLVKRTGEKVFLECVQDMDHENMFWYRQDPGLGLRLIYFSYDVKMKEKGDIPEGYSVSREKKERFSLILESASTNQTSMYLCASSFTRTYEQYFGPGTRLTVT.

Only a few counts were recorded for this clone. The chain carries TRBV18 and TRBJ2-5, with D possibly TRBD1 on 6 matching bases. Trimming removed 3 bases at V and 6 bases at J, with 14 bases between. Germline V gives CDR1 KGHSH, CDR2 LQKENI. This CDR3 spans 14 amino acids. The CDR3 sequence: CASSPILQGKTQYF. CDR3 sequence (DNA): TGTGCCAGCTCACCGATCTTGCAGGGGAAGACCCAGTACTTC.

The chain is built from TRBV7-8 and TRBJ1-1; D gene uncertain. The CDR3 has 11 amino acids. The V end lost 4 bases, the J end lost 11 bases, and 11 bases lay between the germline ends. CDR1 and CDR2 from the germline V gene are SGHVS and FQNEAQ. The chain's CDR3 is CASSSLSRAFF. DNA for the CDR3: TGTGCCAGCAGCTCCCTCAGTCGGGCTTTCTTT. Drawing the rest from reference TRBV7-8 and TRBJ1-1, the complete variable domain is GAGVSQSPRYKVAKRGQDVALRCDPISGHVSLFWYQQALGQGPEFLTYFQNEAQLDKSGLPSDRFFAERPEGSVSTLKIQRTQQEDSAVYLCASSSLSRAFFGQGTRLTVV.

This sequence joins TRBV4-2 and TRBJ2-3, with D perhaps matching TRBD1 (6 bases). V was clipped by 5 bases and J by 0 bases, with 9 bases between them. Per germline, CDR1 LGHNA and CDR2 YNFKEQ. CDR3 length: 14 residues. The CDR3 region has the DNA TGTGCCAGCAGCAGAGACAGGAGCACAGATACGCAGTATTTT. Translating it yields CASSRDRSTDTQYF.

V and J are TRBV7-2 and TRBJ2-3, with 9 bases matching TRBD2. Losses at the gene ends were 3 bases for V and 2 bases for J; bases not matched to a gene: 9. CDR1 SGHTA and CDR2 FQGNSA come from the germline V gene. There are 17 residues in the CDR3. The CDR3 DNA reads TGTGCCAGCAGCTTTCATCCGGCTAGCGGGGACACAGATACGCAGTATTTT. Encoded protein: CASSFHPASGDTDTQYF.

CDR3 in amino acids: CASSLEPDTQYF. CDR3 coding DNA: TGTGCCAGCAGCTTAGAGCCCGATACGCAGTATTTT. The chain carries TRBV7-2 and TRBJ2-3, with D hard to call. The CDR3 has 12 residues. From germline, CDR1 is SGHTA and CDR2 FQGNSA. Trimming left V 1 base short and J 6 bases short, with 5 bases between.

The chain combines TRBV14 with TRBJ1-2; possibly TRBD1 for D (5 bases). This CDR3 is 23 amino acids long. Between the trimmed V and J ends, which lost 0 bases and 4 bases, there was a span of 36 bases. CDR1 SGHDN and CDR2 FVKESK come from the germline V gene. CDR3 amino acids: CASSQDRKRSAADGGSRGYGYTF. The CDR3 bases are TGTGCCAGCAGCCAAGATCGCAAGAGATCCGCCGCTGACGGGGGTTCGAGGGGCTATGGCTACACCTTC.

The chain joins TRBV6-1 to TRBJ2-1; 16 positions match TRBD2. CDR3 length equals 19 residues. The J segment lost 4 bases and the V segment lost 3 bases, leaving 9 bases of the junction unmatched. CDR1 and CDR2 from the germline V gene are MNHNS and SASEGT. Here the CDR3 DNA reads TGTGCCAGCAGTGAGGGACTAGCGGGAGGGCCAACGACTTACAATGAGCAGTTCTTC. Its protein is CASSEGLAGGPTTYNEQFF.